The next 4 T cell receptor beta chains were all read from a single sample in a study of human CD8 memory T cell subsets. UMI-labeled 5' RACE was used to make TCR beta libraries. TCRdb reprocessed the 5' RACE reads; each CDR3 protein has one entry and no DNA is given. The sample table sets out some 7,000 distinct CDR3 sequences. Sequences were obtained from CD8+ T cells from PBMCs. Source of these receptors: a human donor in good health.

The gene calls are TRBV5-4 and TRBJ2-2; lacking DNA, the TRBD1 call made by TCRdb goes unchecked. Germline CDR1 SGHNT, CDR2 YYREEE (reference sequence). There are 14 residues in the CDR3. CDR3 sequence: CASSPFVTGGELFF.

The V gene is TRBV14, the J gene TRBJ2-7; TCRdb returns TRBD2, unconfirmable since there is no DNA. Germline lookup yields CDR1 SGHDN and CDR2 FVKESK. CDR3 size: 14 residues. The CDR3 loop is CASSLTSGRFEQYF.

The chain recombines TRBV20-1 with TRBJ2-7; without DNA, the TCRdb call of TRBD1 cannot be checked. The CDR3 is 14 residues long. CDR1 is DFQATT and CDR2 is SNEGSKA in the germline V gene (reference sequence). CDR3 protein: CSAEVGGSSYEQYF.

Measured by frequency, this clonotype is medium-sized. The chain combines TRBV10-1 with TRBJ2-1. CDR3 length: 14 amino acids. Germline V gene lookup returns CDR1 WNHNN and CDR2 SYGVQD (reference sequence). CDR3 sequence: CASSEAWSGNEQFF.